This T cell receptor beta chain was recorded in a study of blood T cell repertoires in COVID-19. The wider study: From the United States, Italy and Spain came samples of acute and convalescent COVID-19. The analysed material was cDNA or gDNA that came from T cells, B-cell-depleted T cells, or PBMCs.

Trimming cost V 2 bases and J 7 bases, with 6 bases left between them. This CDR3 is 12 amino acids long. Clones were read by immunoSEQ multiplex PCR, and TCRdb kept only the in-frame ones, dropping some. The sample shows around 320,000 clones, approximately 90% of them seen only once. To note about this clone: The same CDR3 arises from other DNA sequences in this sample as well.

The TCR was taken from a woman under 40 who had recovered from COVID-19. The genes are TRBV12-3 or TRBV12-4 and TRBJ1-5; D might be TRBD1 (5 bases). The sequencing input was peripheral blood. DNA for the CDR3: TGTGCCAGCAGTTTAAGGGGCCAGCCCCAGCATTTT. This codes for CASSLRGQPQHF.